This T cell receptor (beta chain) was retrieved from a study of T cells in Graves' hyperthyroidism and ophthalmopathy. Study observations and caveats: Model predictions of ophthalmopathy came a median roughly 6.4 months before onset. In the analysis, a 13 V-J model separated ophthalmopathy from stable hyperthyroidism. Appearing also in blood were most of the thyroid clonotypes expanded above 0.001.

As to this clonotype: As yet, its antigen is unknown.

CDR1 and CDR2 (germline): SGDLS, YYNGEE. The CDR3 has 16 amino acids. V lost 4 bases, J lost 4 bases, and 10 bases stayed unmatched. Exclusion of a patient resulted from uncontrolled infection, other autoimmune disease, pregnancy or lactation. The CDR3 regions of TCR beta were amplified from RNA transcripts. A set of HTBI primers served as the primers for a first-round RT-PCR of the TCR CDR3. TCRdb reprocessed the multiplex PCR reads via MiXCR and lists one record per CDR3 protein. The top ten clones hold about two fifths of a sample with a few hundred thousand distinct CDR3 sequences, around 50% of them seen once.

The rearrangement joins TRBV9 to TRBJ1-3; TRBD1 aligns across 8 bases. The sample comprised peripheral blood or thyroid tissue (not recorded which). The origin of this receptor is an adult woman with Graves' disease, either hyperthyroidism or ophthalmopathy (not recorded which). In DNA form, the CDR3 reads TGTGCCAGCAGCCCCCGCCCGACAGGGGACGGAAACACCATATATTTT. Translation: CASSPRPTGDGNTIYF.